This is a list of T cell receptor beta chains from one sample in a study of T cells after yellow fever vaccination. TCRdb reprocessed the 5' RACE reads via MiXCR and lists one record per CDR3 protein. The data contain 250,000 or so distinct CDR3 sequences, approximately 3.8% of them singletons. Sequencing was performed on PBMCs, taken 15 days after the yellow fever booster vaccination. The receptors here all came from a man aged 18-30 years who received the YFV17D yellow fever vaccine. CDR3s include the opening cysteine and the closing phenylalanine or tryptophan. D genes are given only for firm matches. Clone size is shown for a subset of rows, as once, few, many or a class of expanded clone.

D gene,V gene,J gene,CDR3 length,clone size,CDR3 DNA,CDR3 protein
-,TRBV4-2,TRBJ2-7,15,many,TGTGCCAGCAGCCCCGGGACTGGGGACCCCTACGAGCAGTACTTC,CASSPGTGDPYEQYF
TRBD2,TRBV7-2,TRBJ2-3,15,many,TGTGCCAGCAGCTTAAGCGGGGGGAACACAGATACGCAGTATTTT,CASSLSGGNTDTQYF
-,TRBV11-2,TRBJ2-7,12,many,TGTGCCAGCAGCTCCAGGGTTTACGAGCAGTACTTC,CASSSRVYEQYF
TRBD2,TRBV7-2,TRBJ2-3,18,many,TGTGCCAGCAGCTTAAGCCTAGCGGGGGCCCCTAGCACAGATACGCAGTATTTT,CASSLSLAGAPSTDTQYF
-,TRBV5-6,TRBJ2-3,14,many,TGTGCCAGCAGCGATGACAGGACGGGGGATACGCAGTATTTT,CASSDDRTGDTQYF
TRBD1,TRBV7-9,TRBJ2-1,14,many,TGTGCCAGCAGTGACAGGGCCTACTACAATGAGCAGTTCTTC,CASSDRAYYNEQFF
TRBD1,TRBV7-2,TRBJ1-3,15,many,TGTGCCAGCAGCTCAAAGACAGGGTCTGGAAACACCATATATTTT,CASSSKTGSGNTIYF
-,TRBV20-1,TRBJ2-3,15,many,TGCAGTGCTAGAGATTGGGGCCGCAGCACAGATACGCAGTATTTT,CSARDWGRSTDTQYF
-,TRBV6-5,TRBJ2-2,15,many,TGTGCCAGCAGTTACCCCGGGACAAACACCGGGGAGCTGTTTTTT,CASSYPGTNTGELFF
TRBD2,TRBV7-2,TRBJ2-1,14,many,TGTGCCAGCAGCTTCGATAGCGGGGATAGTGAGCAGTTCTTC,CASSFDSGDSEQFF
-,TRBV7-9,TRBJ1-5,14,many,TGTGCCAGCTGGTCAGGGGATAGCAATCAGCCCCAGCATTTT,CASWSGDSNQPQHF
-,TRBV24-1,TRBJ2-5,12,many,TGTGCCACCAGTGATTTGGTGGAGACCCAGTACTTC,CATSDLVETQYF
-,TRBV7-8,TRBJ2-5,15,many,TGTGCCAGCAGCCTCCGACGGATGGTGGCAGAGACCCAGTACTTC,CASSLRRMVAETQYF
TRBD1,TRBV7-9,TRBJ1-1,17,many,TGTGCCAGCAGCACTCGTGGGTTTGACAGGGCAAACACTGAAGCTTTCTTT,CASSTRGFDRANTEAFF
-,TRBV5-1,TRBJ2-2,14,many,TGCGCCAGCAGCTTGCAATCGGACACCGGGGAGCTGTTTTTT,CASSLQSDTGELFF
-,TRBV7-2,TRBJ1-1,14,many,TGTGCCAGCAGCTTTCAGGGGTTCGGCACTGAAGCTTTCTTT,CASSFQGFGTEAFF
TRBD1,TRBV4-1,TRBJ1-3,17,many,TGCGCCAGCAGCCAAGTAGGGGGCAGGGTGGTAGGAAACACCATATATTTT,CASSQVGGRVVGNTIYF
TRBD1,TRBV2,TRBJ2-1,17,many,TGTGCCAGCAGTGAAACTAGTTCCGGGACAGGGCTCGATGAGCAGTTCTTC,CASSETSSGTGLDEQFF
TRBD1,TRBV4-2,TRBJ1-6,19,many,TGTGCCAGCAGCCAAGAGGGACAGGGGGTATCATCGTATAATTCACCCCTCCACTTT,CASSQEGQGVSSYNSPLHF
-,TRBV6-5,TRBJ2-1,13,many,TGTGCCAGCAGTTACGGCCCCCTTAATGAGCAGTTCTTC,CASSYGPLNEQFF
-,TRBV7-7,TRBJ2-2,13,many,TGTGCCAGCAGCTTACGGAACACCGGGGAGCTGTTTTTT,CASSLRNTGELFF
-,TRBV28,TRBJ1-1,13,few,TGTGCCAGCGTCCGCTGGCTGAACACTGAAGCTTTCTTT,CASVRWLNTEAFF
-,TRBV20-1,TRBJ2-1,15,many,TGCAGTGCTTCGGGCGGGGGCCAAGAGGACAATGAGCAGTTCTTC,CSASGGGQEDNEQFF
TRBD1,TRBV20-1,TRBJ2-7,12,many,TGCAGTGCTAGGGCAGGGGGCCTCGAGCAGTACTTC,CSARAGGLEQYF
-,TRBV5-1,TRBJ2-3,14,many,TGCGCCAGCAGCTCAGAAGGATCGGCAGATACGCAGTATTTT,CASSSEGSADTQYF
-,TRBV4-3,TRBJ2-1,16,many,TGCGCCAGCAGCCAAGACCCACAAAGCTCCTACAATGAGCAGTTCTTC,CASSQDPQSSYNEQFF
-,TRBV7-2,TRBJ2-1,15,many,TGTGCCAGCAGCTTACGTCCTCAGGGAGGCAATGAGCAGTTCTTC,CASSLRPQGGNEQFF
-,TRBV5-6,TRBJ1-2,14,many,TGTGCCAGCAGGGGGACCGGAAATTTTTATGGCTACACCTTC,CASRGTGNFYGYTF
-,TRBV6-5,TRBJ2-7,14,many,TGTGCCATCGACCGGGACTTGACTTCCTACGAGCAGTACTTC,CAIDRDLTSYEQYF
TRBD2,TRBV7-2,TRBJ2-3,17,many,TGTGCCAGCAGCCCGTCCCCGACTAGCGGGGGGGGTGATACGCAGTATTTT,CASSPSPTSGGGDTQYF
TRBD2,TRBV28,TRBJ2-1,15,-,TGTGCCAGCAGCCCCAGGACTAGCGGGGGGGGTGAGCAGTTCTTC,CASSPRTSGGGEQFF
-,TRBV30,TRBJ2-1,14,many,TGTGCCTGGAGTATGGGGGGGGCGAGGAATGAGCAGTTCTTC,CAWSMGGARNEQFF
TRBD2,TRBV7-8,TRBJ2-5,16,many,TGTGCCAGCAGCGAACGGACTAGCGGGGGGGCAAAGACCCAGTACTTC,CASSERTSGGAKTQYF
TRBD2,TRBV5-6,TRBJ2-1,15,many,TGTGCCAGCAGCTTTCTAAGCGGGGGGGACAATGAGCAGTTCTTC,CASSFLSGGDNEQFF
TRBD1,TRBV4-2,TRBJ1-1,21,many,TGTGCCAGCACCCCCGAATCGGAAGGGGGGTGGACAGGGTTTACGAACACTGAAGCTTTCTTT,CASTPESEGGWTGFTNTEAFF